The rows below give T cell receptor beta chains drawn from one sample of a study of blood T cells in healthy people across ages. A single record per CDR3 protein comes from TCRdb applying MiXCR to the 5' RACE reads. The table shows 1.2 million to 1.5 million distinct CDR3 sequences, with around 39% occurring only once. The sequenced material came from blood. The receptors here all came from a woman aged 18 to 35 in good health. CDR3s include the opening cysteine and the closing phenylalanine or tryptophan. The D gene is left open where the match is weak. Only part of the rows carry a size: once, few, many, or a class if the clone is expanded.

- TRBJ2-5 TRBV6-1 - TGTGCCAGCAGTGACCCCACAGTAAAAAGGCGAGAGACCCAGTACTTC CASSDPTVKRRETQYF
TRBD2 TRBJ2-3 TRBV6-1 - TGTGCCAGCAGTGAGACTAGCGGATCAGATACGCAGTATTTT CASSETSGSDTQYF
TRBD2 TRBJ2-7 TRBV3-1 few TGTGCCAGCAGCCAGGGTAGCGGGAGATCCTACGAGCAGTACTTC CASSQGSGRSYEQYF
- TRBJ1-2 TRBV6-2/TRBV6-3 - TGTGCCAGCAGTAGCCCCGGCTACACCTTC CASSSPGYTF
- TRBJ2-1 TRBV27 - TGTACCAGCAGTTTATGGACGTCAAGCTCCTACAATGAGCAGTTCTTC CTSSLWTSSSYNEQFF
TRBD1 TRBJ1-2 TRBV3-1 - TGTGCCAGCAGCCAAGAAGGGACAGGGGGTAATTATGGCTACACCTTC CASSQEGTGGNYGYTF
TRBD2 TRBJ2-7 TRBV12-3/TRBV12-4 - TGTGCCAGCAGCCCACCGGGACGGGGGGTCCGCGAGCAGTACTTC CASSPPGRGVREQYF
TRBD2 TRBJ2-1 TRBV11-2 - TGTGCCAGCAGCTTATTTAGGTTAACGCGGGAGTCGCCCCTCAACTCCTACAATGAGCAGTTCTTC CASSLFRLTRESPLNSYNEQFF
- TRBJ1-2 TRBV23-1 - TGCGCCAGCAGTCAACGGACGGAAGACTATGGCTACACCTTC CASSQRTEDYGYTF
TRBD2 TRBJ2-1 TRBV6-5 - TGTGCCAGCAGTTACTCAACTAGCGGGAGGGGGGAGCAGTTCTTC CASSYSTSGRGEQFF
- TRBJ2-3 TRBV5-1 few TGCGCCAGCAGCGACGGAGGGGGGGATACGCAGTATTTT CASSDGGGDTQYF
- TRBJ1-1 TRBV15 - TGTGCCACCAGCGCCCCGGGACATGGGAACACTGAAGCTTTCTTT CATSAPGHGNTEAFF
TRBD2 TRBJ2-7 TRBV20-1 - TGCAGTGCTAGTATGGCGGGGGGCCATTACGAGCAGTACTTC CSASMAGGHYEQYF
- TRBJ2-5 TRBV5-5 - TGTGCCAGCAGCCTCGGGGAATTCGACTCCCAAGAGACCCAGTACTTC CASSLGEFDSQETQYF
TRBD2 TRBJ2-5 TRBV25-1 - TGTGCCAGCAGTGGGTCGGGACTAGCGGGAGAGCAGTACTTC CASSGSGLAGEQYF
- TRBJ2-1 TRBV6-5 - TGTGCCACCACGAGCGTAAGGGAGACCCAGTTCTTC CATTSVRETQFF
TRBD1 TRBJ2-7 TRBV3-1 - TGTGCCAGCAGCCAAGTAGGGACAGGGGTAAACCACGAGCAGTACTTC CASSQVGTGVNHEQYF
TRBD2 TRBJ2-1 TRBV20-1 - TGCAGTGCCAATCGGGGGGGGATCTACAATGAGCAGTTCTTC CSANRGGIYNEQFF
TRBD1 TRBJ2-7 TRBV5-1 - TGCGCCAGCAGCCAACAACAGGGGGCCAATGAGCAGTACTTC CASSQQQGANEQYF
- TRBJ1-6 TRBV12-3/TRBV12-4 - TGTGCCAGCACCCGATCAACCCGGTCCAGAAGCTCCTATAATTCACCCCTCCACTTT CASTRSTRSRSSYNSPLHF
- TRBJ2-7 TRBV20-1 few TGCAGCGCCCCTAATGGAGCCGACCTAGACTTCGAGCAGTACTTC CSAPNGADLDFEQYF
- TRBJ1-1 TRBV5-1 - TGCGCCAGCAGCCAGATCGACAGCTTGAACACTGAAGCTTTCTTT CASSQIDSLNTEAFF
TRBD2 TRBJ2-1 TRBV11-2 once TGTGCCAGCAGCTTAGAAACTAGCGGGTCCTCCTACAATGAGCAGTTCTTC CASSLETSGSSYNEQFF
- TRBJ1-2 TRBV6-6 - TGTGCCAGCACCGTAGGACCGGTCTATGGCTACACCTTC CASTVGPVYGYTF
- TRBJ2-7 TRBV27 many TGTGCCAGCAGCAGCGGACACGAGCAGTACTTC CASSSGHEQYF
TRBD1 TRBJ1-2 TRBV6-1 - TGTGCCAGCAGTGAAGCTTTTGGCAGGGGGCGAGGTGGCTACACCTTC CASSEAFGRGRGGYTF
TRBD1 TRBJ2-2 TRBV20-1 - TGCAGCGGGGACAGCCTGACGAACACCGGGGAGCTGTTTTTT CSGDSLTNTGELFF
TRBD2 TRBJ2-2 TRBV9 - TGTGCCAGCAGCGTAGGCCCTTGGACTAGCGGGGCGTGGGCCGGGGAGCTGTTTTTT CASSVGPWTSGAWAGELFF
TRBD1 TRBJ1-1 TRBV19 few TGTGCCAGTAGTTCTCAGACAGGGGGCACTGAAGCTTTCTTT CASSSQTGGTEAFF
TRBD1 TRBJ2-7 TRBV7-3 - TGTGCCAGCAGCTTATACCCTCAGGGGGCTAACGACGAGCAGTACTTC CASSLYPQGANDEQYF
TRBD1 TRBJ2-7 TRBV4-2 - TGTGCCAGCAGCCAGGGGGACGGGACAGGGTATCACGAGCAGTACTTC CASSQGDGTGYHEQYF
- TRBJ1-5 TRBV29-1 - TGCAGCGATGAAGGTGGCGAAAATCAGCCCCAGCATTTT CSDEGGENQPQHF
TRBD2 TRBJ2-3 TRBV20-1 - TGCAGTGCCGAAAGGACTAGCGGACTCGACACAGATACGCAGTATTTT CSAERTSGLDTDTQYF
- TRBJ2-7 TRBV29-1 - TGCAGCGCCACCGCAGGCACCCCCTACGAGCAGTACTTC CSATAGTPYEQYF
TRBD2 TRBJ2-3 TRBV20-1 - TGCAGTGCTAGGCCCCCGGGGACTAGCGGATACACCATGGGGGATACGCAGTATTTT CSARPPGTSGYTMGDTQYF
TRBD1 TRBJ1-1 TRBV12-3/TRBV12-4 - TGTGCCAGCAGTTTCCCTAGGACAGGGGGGAAGACTGAAGCTTTCTTT CASSFPRTGGKTEAFF
- TRBJ2-7 TRBV4-1 once TGCGCCAGCAGCCAACCGCCCGAGGCCTACGAGCAGTACTTC CASSQPPEAYEQYF
TRBD1 TRBJ1-6 TRBV4-1 - TGCGCCAGCAGCCAAGAGGGGACAGGGGGTTCACCCCTCCACTTT CASSQEGTGGSPLHF
TRBD2 TRBJ2-5 TRBV5-1 few TGCGCCAGCAGCTTGGGGGTAGCGGGCAACCAAGAGACCCAGTACTTC CASSLGVAGNQETQYF
TRBD1 TRBJ1-5 TRBV9 - TGTGCCAGCAGCGTAGGTACAGGGGGCTACCAGCCCCAGCATTTT CASSVGTGGYQPQHF
TRBD1 TRBJ2-7 TRBV9 - TGTGCCAGCAGCGTAGAAGGGACAGAGATCTACGAGCAGTACTTC CASSVEGTEIYEQYF
- TRBJ2-3 TRBV9 - TGTGCCAGCGGGGGACCCACAGATACGCAGTATTTT CASGGPTDTQYF
- TRBJ2-3 TRBV6-1 - TGTGCCAGCAGACAGGAACCAGGGGATACGCGGTATTTT CASRQEPGDTRYF
- TRBJ2-1 TRBV6-1 - TGTGCCAGCAGTGCATCACTGGACAATGAGCAGTTCTTC CASSASLDNEQFF
- TRBJ1-2 TRBV6-1 - TGTGCCAGCACCGGAACTGGAACAGGGCAGGGGAGCTATGGCTACACCTTC CASTGTGTGQGSYGYTF
- TRBJ1-2 TRBV12-3/TRBV12-4 few TGTGCCAGCAGTTTGTTCCAGGGTGGTGGCTACACCTTC CASSLFQGGGYTF